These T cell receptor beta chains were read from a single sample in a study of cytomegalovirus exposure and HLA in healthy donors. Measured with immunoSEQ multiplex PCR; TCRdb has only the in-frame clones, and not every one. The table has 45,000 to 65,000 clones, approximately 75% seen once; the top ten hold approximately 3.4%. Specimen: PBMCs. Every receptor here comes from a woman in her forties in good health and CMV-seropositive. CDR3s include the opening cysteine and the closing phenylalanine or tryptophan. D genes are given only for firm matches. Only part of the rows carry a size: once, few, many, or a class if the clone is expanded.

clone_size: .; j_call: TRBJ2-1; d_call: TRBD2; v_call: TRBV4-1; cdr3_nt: TGCGCCAGCACCGGCCCGCGGGGGGGCGTGGCGAATGAGCAGTTCTTC; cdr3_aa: CASTGPRGGVANEQFF
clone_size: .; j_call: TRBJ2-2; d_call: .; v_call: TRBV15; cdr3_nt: TGTGCCACCAGCAGAGATTTGGCGGCGAACACCGGGGAGCTGTTTTTT; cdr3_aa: CATSRDLAANTGELFF
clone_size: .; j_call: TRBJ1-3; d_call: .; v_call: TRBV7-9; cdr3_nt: TGTGCCAGCAGCCTAAGTACTGGAAACACCATATATTTT; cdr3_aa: CASSLSTGNTIYF
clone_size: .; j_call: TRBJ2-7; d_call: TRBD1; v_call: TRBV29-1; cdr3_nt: TGCAGCGTTCGAGGGACAGTTAATTTGGGCGAGCAGTACTTC; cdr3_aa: CSVRGTVNLGEQYF
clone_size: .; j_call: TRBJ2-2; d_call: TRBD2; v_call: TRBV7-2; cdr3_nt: TGTGCCAGCAGCTTTACTAGCGGGGGGGCCCGCGGGGAGCTGTTTTTT; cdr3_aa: CASSFTSGGARGELFF
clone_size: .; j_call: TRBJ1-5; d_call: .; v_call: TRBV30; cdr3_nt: TGTGCCTCAGGGCCCGAGGGCAATCAGCCCCAGCATTTT; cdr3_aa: CASGPEGNQPQHF
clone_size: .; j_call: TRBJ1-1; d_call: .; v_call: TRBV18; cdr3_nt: TGTGCCAGCTCACCACTGCACAGTGAAGCTTTCTTT; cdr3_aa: CASSPLHSEAFF
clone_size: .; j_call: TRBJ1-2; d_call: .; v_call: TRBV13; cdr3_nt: TGTGCCAGCAGCTTAATGGCCCATGGCTACACCTTC; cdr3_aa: CASSLMAHGYTF
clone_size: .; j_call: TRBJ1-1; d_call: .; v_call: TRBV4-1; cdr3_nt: TGCGCCAGCAGCCAAGATCCACCCACGGGGACTGAAGCTTTCTTT; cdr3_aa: CASSQDPPTGTEAFF
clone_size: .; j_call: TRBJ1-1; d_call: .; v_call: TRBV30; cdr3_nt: TGTGCCTGGAGTACGGGGGAGAACACTGAAGCTTTCTTT; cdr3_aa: CAWSTGENTEAFF
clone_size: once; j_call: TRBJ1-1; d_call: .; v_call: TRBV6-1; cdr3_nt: TGTGCCAGCACTATTACAGGGTCCGCCGGGGCTTTCTTT; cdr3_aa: CASTITGSAGAFF
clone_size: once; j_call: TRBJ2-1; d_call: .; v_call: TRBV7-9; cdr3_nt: TGTGCCAGCAGCTTACAGGTCAATGAGCAGTTCTTC; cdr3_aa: CASSLQVNEQFF
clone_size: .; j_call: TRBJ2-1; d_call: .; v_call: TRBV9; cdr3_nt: TGTGCCAGCAGCAATTTCGATGAGCAGTTCTTC; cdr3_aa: CASSNFDEQFF
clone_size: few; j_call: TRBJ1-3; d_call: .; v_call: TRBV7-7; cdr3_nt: TGTGCCAGCAGCTCCTACAGGGTAGTCACTGGAAACACCATATATTTT; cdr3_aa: CASSSYRVVTGNTIYF
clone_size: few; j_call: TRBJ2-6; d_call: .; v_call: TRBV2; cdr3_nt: TGTGCCAGCAGCAAGTCGGGTGCTGGGGCCAACGTCCTGACTTTC; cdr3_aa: CASSKSGAGANVLTF
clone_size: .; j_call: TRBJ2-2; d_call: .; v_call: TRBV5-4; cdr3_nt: TGTGCCAGCAGCCGGAGACGATCGCCTAACACCGGGGAGCTGTTTTTT; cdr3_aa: CASSRRRSPNTGELFF
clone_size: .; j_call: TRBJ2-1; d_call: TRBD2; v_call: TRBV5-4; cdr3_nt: TGTGCCAGCAGCGGCGGGGGAAGCGGGTCGAACAATGAGCAGTTCTTC; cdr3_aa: CASSGGGSGSNNEQFF
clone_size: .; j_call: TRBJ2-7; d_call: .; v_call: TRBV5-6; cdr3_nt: TGTGCCAGCAGCTCGGGGTGGAGCGACGCCGAGCAGTACTTC; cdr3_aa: CASSSGWSDAEQYF
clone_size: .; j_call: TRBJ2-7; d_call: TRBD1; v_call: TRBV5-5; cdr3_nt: TGTGCCAGCAGCGACCGGACAGGGAACTCCTACGAGCAGTACTTC; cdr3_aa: CASSDRTGNSYEQYF
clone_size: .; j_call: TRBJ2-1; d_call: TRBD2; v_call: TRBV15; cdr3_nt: TGTGCCACCAGCAGAGATGTCGCTAGCGGGGGCCACAATGAGCAGTTCTTC; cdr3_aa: CATSRDVASGGHNEQFF
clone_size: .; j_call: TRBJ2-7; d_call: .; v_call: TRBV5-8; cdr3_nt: TGTGCCAGCAGCTTGGGGGCTTGGCGGGTTAGGAGGGAGCAATACTTC; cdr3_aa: CASSLGAWRVRREQYF
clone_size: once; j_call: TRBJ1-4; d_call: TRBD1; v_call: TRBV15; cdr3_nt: TGTGCCACCAGCAGAGACAGGGGGGATGAAAAACTGTTTTTT; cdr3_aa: CATSRDRGDEKLFF
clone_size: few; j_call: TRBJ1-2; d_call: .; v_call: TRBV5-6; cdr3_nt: TGTGCCAGCAGCCGACCGGACAGCAGATATGGCTACACCTTC; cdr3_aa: CASSRPDSRYGYTF
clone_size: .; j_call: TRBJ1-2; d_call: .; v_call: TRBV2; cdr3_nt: TGTGCCAGCAGTGAAAACGGTAAAAACTATGGCTACACCTTC; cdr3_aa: CASSENGKNYGYTF
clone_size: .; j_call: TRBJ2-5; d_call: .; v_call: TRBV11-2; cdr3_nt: TGTGCCAGCAGCAAGGACATCCCGACCGGAGGGGAGACCCAGTACTTC; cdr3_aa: CASSKDIPTGGETQYF
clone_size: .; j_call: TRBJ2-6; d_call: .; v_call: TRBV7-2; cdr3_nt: TGTGCCAGCAGGCCTACCTCCAGGGCTCCTGGGGCCAACGTCCTGACTTTC; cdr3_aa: CASRPTSRAPGANVLTF
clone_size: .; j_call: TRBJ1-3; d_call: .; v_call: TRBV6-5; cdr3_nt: TGTGCCAGCAGTTACTCTCGGAATCCTGGAGTCACCATATATTTT; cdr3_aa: CASSYSRNPGVTIYF
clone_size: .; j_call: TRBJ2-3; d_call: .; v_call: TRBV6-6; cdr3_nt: TGTGCCAGCAACGAGGGAAGACGCACAGATACGCAGTATTTT; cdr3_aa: CASNEGRRTDTQYF
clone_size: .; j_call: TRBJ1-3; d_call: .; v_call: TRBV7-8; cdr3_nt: TGTGCCAGCACCATGGGGGGCTCTGGAAACACCATATATTTT; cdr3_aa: CASTMGGSGNTIYF
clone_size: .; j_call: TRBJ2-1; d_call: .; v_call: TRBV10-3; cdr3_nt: TGTGCCATCAGTGGGGGCCGGGATGAGCAGTTCTTC; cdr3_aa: CAISGGRDEQFF
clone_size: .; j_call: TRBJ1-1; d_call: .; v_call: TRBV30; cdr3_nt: TGTGCCTGGAGTGTACTTCAGGGGAGTGAAGCTTTCTTT; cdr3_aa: CAWSVLQGSEAFF
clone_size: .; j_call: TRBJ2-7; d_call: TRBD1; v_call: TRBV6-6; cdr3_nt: TGTGCCAGCAGGACAGGGGGCTACGAGCAGTACTTC; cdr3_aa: CASRTGGYEQYF
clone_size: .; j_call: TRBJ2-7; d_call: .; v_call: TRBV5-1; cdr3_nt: TGCGCCAGCAGCCTGCAGGGTTACGAGCAGTACTTC; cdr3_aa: CASSLQGYEQYF
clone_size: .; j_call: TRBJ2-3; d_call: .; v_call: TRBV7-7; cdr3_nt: TGTGCTAGCAGCCCCACAGGGATGGGTTTAGATACGCAGTATTTT; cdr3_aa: CASSPTGMGLDTQYF
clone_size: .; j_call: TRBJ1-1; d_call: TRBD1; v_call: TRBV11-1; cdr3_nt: TGTGCCAGCAGCCCCGGACAGGCTCGATACTCCGAAGCTTTCTTT; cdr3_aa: CASSPGQARYSEAFF
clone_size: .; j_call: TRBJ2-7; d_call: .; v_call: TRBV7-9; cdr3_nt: TGTTCCAGCAGCTTAGCCGACGAGCAGTACTTC; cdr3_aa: CSSSLADEQYF
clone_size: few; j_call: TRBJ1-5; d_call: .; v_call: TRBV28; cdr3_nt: TGTGCCAGCAGTTTACTAAGTCAGCCCCAGCATTTT; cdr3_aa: CASSLLSQPQHF
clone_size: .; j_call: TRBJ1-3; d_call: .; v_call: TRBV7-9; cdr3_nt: TGTGCCAGCAGCTTACATCACCAGGGCGAAGGAAACACCATATATTTT; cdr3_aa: CASSLHHQGEGNTIYF
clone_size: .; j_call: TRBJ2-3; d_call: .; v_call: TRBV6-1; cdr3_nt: TGTGCCAGCTCGATCCTCAAGGGGACAGATACGCAGTATTTT; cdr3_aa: CASSILKGTDTQYF
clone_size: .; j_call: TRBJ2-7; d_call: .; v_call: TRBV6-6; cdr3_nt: TGTGCCAGCAGTGACTCCGGGGGACAGAGATACGAGCAGTACTTC; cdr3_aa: CASSDSGGQRYEQYF
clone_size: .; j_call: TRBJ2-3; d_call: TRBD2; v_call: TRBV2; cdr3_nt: TGTGCCAGCAGATCGGGACTAGCGGCTGGCACAGATACGCAGTATTTT; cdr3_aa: CASRSGLAAGTDTQYF
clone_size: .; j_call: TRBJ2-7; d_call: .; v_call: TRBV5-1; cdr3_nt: TGCGCCAGCAGCTTACCGGGGGTAATGCGGTACGAGCAGTACTTC; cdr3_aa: CASSLPGVMRYEQYF
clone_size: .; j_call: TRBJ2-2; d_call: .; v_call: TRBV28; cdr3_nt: TGTGCCAGCAGTTTTAGGACAAGGAACACCGGGGAGCTGTTTTTT; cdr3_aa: CASSFRTRNTGELFF
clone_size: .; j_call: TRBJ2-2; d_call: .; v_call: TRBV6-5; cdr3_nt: TGTGCCAGCAGTACGACAGTAGTGGGCACCGGGGAGCTGTTTTTT; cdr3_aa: CASSTTVVGTGELFF
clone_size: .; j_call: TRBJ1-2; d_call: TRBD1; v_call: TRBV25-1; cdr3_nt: TGTGCCAGCAGTACGGGACAGGGGCGCTTCTATGGCTACACCTTC; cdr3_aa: CASSTGQGRFYGYTF
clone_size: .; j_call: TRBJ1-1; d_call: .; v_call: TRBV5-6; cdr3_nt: TGTGCCAGCAGCTTGCGCCTCCAGGGGTTCCGGGAAGCTTTCTTT; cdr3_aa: CASSLRLQGFREAFF
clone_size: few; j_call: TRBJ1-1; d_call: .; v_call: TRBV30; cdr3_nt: TGTGCCTGCCACATGAACACTGAAGCTTTCTTT; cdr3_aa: CACHMNTEAFF
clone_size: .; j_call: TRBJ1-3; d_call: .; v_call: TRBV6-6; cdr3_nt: TGTGCCAGCAGCCCTCTAGGGACACTTGGAAACACCATATATTTT; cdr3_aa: CASSPLGTLGNTIYF
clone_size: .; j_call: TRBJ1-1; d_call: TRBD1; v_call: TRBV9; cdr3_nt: TGTGCCAGCAGCGGGGACAGGGGGACTGAAGCTTTCTTT; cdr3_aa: CASSGDRGTEAFF
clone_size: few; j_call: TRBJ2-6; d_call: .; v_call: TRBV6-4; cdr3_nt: TGTGCCAGCAGTGACACAGACAGCTCTGGGGCCAACGTCCTGACTTTC; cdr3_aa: CASSDTDSSGANVLTF
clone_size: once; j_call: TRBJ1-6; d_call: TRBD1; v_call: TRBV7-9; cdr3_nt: TGTGCCAGCAGCTTAGCCGCGACGACAGGGGCGGGAAATTCACCCCTCCACTTT; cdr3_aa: CASSLAATTGAGNSPLHF
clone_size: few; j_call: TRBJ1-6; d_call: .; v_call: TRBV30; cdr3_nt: TGTGCCTGTGCGAAGGGGGATGGCTCACCCCTCCACTTT; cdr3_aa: CACAKGDGSPLHF
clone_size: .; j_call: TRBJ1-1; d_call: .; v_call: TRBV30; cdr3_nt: TGTGCCTGGAGTGTCACACAGGGTCCTGCCACTGAAGCTTTCTTT; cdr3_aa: CAWSVTQGPATEAFF
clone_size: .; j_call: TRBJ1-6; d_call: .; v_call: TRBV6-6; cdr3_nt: TGTGCCAGCAGTAAGGACACCCTAAATTCACCCCTCCACTTT; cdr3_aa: CASSKDTLNSPLHF
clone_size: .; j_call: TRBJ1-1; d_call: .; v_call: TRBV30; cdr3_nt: TGTGCCTGGAGTGAAGGGGAATGGACTGAAGCTTTCTTT; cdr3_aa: CAWSEGEWTEAFF
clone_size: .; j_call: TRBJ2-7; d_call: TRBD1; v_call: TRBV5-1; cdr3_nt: TGCGCCAGCAGCTTCGAGACAGGGTTTTACGAGCAGTACTTC; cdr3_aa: CASSFETGFYEQYF
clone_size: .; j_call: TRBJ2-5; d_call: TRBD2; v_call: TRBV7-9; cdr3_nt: TGTGCCAGCAGCACCTCCGGGACTAGCCACGAGACCCAGTACTTC; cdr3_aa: CASSTSGTSHETQYF
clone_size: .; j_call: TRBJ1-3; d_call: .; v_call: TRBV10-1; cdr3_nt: TGCGCCAGCTCCTCGGGGAATGGAAACACCATATATTTT; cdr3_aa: CASSSGNGNTIYF
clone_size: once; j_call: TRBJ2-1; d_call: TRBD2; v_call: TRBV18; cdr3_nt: TGTGCCAGCTCAAGATCCGGGACTAGCGGGGGGAGCTCCTACAATGAGCAGTTCTTC; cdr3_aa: CASSRSGTSGGSSYNEQFF
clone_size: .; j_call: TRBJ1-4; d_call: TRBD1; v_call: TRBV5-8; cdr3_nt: TGTGCCAGCAGCCCCCAAGAACATGCACAGGGGTCCACTAATGAAAAACTGTTTTTT; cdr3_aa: CASSPQEHAQGSTNEKLFF